This passage covers 9 T cell receptor beta chains from one sample sequenced in a study of human T cells and chemical hapten exposure (dated by TCRdb to about 2021). What this sample's time point label stands for: pre-sensitization, week 0. Sample treatment or condition, as interpreted from the label and publication: therapeutic diphenylcyclopropenone sensitization with weekly scalp DPC. The library was prepared using RACE. Sequencing relied on a NextSeq 500. Using fastp trimming at Q25 and MiXCR clonotype assembly, TCRdb reanalyzed the public sequencing data and kept in-frame beta chains. Rows with a matching CDR3 protein are joined into one entry that keeps the most common DNA and genes. For this sample the table gives roughly 260,000 distinct CDR3 sequences, of which roughly 8.9% were detected only once. The top ten hold about 2.1% of the sample. This specimen consisted of whole blood, obtained in connection with sensitization to the hapten diphenylcyclopropenone (DPC). The receptor source for this set is a woman between 40 and 55 years old with alopecia areata. Some clones in this sample may be carry-over from other donors' samples.

This clonotype has more than one count but fewer than ten. The genes are TRBV7-9 and TRBJ2-5; the D gene is possibly TRBD2 (5 bases). With 6 bases removed from V and 0 bases from J, the gap between germline ends came to 11 bases. The CDR3 has 14 amino acids. Germline CDR1 is SEHNR and CDR2 is FQNEAQ (reference sequence). The CDR3 nucleotides are TGTGCCAGCAGTCTTAGCGCGTACCAAGAGACCCAGTACTTC. It is translated as CASSLSAYQETQYF.

This clonotype showed up many times. The gene calls are TRBV12-3 or TRBV12-4 and TRBJ2-1; 8 positions match TRBD2. The V gene end was trimmed by 4 bases and the J gene end by 9 bases; junction bases not matched to a gene: 8. The CDR3 consists of 14 residues. CDR3 in amino acids: CASSSRLATGEQFF. In nucleotides, the CDR3 is TGTGCCAGCAGTTCTCGACTAGCGACGGGTGAGCAGTTCTTC.

The CDR3 DNA sequence: TGTGCCACCAGTTCTAGCGGCTCCCCGGCGGACAATGAGCAGTTCTTC. Protein product: CATSSSGSPADNEQFF. This sequence joins TRBV24-1 and TRBJ2-1, with 7 bases that match TRBD2. J lost 5 bases, V lost 6 bases, and 12 bases had no gene match. Germline CDR1 KGHDR, CDR2 SFDVKD. This CDR3 comprises 16 residues.

The rearrangement uses TRBV5-1 and TRBJ2-6; D unclear. The CDR3 is 15 amino acids. Germline loops: CDR1 SGHRS, CDR2 YFSETQ. Trimming stripped 4 bases from V and 0 bases from J, with 8 bases between. The CDR3 protein is CASSPYDSGANVLTF. CDR3 nucleotide sequence: TGCGCCAGCAGCCCCTACGACTCTGGGGCCAACGTCCTGACTTTC.

This clonotype has at least ten counts. The chain combines TRBV4-2 with TRBJ1-6, with D perhaps matching TRBD1 (5 bases). The CDR3 extends over 17 amino acids. Germline CDR1 is LGHNA and CDR2 is YNFKEQ. Trimming removed 1 base from V and 11 bases from J, with 21 bases in between. The CDR3: CASSQGMGPNYPTPLHF. Here the CDR3 DNA reads TGTGCCAGCAGCCAAGGAATGGGGCCCAACTACCCTACACCCCTCCACTTT.

There are a few counts of this clonotype. The CDR3 loop is CASRPDRYTEAFF. The DNA for the CDR3 is TGTGCCAGCAGACCGGACAGATACACTGAAGCTTTCTTT. V and J are TRBV28 and TRBJ1-1, with TRBD1 as a possible D gene (6 bases). Germline CDR1 is MDHEN and CDR2 is SYDVKM. V lost 6 bases and J 3 bases, leaving 11 bases between the germline ends. The CDR3 runs to 13 residues.

This clonotype has a count of ten or more. J is TRBJ2-1 and V is TRBV6-5; the match to TRBD1 covers 9 bases. This CDR3 is 14 amino acids long. Germline CDR1 and CDR2: MNHEY and SVGAGI. After removal of 5 bases from V and 7 bases from J, the junction contained 6 bases not matched to a gene. The CDR3 is CASSPGQGRNEQFF. DNA for the CDR3: TGTGCCAGCAGTCCGGGACAGGGTAGGAATGAGCAGTTCTTC.

This clonotype was counted at least ten times. This CDR3 is CSVEDRQARRQFF. CDR3 nucleotide sequence: TGCAGCGTTGAAGATCGCCAGGCGAGGCGGCAGTTCTTC. This chain joins TRBV29-1 and TRBJ2-1; D is uncertain. V was clipped by 0 bases and J by 12 bases, with 15 bases between them. The germline gives CDR1 SQVTM, CDR2 ANQGSEA. This CDR3 spans 13 amino acids.

The gene calls are TRBV6-2 or TRBV6-3 and TRBJ2-5; 11 nucleotides line up with TRBD1. V was pared by 6 bases and J by 7 bases, with 7 bases of the junction left unmatched. The CDR3 spans 14 residues. CDR1 and CDR2 from the germline V gene are MNHEY and SVGEGT. The CDR3 loop is CASSGTGGSWTQYF. The CDR3 coding sequence is TGTGCCAGCAGCGGGACAGGGGGGTCTTGGACCCAGTACTTC.